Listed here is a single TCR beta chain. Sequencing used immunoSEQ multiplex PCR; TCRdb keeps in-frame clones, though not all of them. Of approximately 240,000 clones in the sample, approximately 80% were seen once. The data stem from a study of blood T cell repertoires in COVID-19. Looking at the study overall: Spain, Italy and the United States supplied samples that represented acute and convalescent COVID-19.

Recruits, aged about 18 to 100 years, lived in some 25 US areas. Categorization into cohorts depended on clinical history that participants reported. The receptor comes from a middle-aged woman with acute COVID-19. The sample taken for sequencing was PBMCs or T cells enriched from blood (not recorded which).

The CDR3 region has the DNA TGTGCCAGCAGCTCAAGGACAGGAAACACCATATATTTT. It translates to CASSSRTGNTIYF. V is TRBV7-2 and J is TRBJ1-3; possible D gene TRBD1, 5 bases. CDR3 length: 13 amino acids. V lost 4 bases and J 4 bases, leaving 8 bases between the germline ends. Germline assignment: CDR1 SGHTA and CDR2 FQGNSA.